The sequence of this T cell receptor (beta chain) was determined in a study of blood T cell repertoires in COVID-19. TCRdb keeps only in-frame clones here, not all; method: immunoSEQ multiplex PCR. Found here are more than 95,000 clones, 65% to 80% of them singletons; the top ten hold about 2.5%. J was trimmed by 8 bases and V by 0 bases; bases with no gene match: 12. The V gene's germline CDR1 is MNHEY and CDR2 SMNVEV (reference sequence). This CDR3 comprises 17 residues. Sequenced input: peripheral blood. The chain combines TRBV27 with TRBJ1-2; TRBD1 aligns across 10 bases. This receptor was identified in a man aged 50 to 59 with acute or convalescent COVID-19. CDR3 amino acids: CASSLSGTGALLGGYTF. The CDR3 DNA reads as TGTGCCAGCAGTTTATCCGGGACAGGGGCTCTTTTGGGCGGCTACACCTTC.